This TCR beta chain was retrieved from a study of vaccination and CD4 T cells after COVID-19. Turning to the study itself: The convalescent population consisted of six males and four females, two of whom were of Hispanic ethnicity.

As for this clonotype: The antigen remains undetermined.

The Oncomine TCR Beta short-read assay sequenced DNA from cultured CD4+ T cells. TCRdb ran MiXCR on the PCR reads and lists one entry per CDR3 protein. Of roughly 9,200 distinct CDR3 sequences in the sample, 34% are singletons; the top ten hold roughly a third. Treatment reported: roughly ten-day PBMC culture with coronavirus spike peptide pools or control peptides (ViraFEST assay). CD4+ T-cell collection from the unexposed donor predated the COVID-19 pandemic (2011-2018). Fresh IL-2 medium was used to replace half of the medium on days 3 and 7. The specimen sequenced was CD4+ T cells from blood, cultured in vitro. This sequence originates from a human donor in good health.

The CDR3 here is CASSYDGHNEQFF. DNA for the CDR3: TGTGCCAGCAGTTACGACGGCCACAATGAGCAGTTCTTC. This sequence joins TRBV6-5 and TRBJ2-1; D is unclear. The CDR3 consists of 13 residues. V was trimmed by 2 bases and J by 5 bases, leaving 7 bases between them. CDR1 and CDR2 (germline): MNHEY, SVGAGI.